The clone carrying this T cell receptor (beta chain) is medium-sized within its sample. Its antigen remains unknown. 500 ng RNA was reverse transcribed with alpha and beta constant-region primers. Alpha and beta chain libraries were made separately by chain-specific third strand synthesis with multiplexing indices. TCRdb reprocessed the 5' RACE reads via MiXCR and lists one record per CDR3 protein. The sample has some 2,000 distinct CDR3 sequences; around 14% are singletons. The data derive from a study of HIV-infected patients and healthy controls. Trimming removed 10 bases from V and 3 bases from J, with 19 bases in between. CDR3 length equals 14 residues. From germline, CDR1 is MDHEN and CDR2 SYDVKM. Study findings and constraints: Healthy control repertoires had roughly threefold more distinct CDR3s than untreated HIV+ repertoires, and higher Shannon diversity.

Roughly three months, about 14 weeks, into antiretroviral therapy, follow-up blood was collected. The repertoire came from unfractionated whole blood and reflected all unsorted peripheral T cells. The chain couples TRBV28 to TRBJ2-7; D is perhaps TRBD2 (6 bases). Sequencing was performed on blood, taken during antiretroviral therapy. This receptor was taken from an adult with HIV infection. The CDR3 DNA follows: TGTGCCACCCTCGGCGGGCCGGGAGTCTACGAGCAGTACTTC. Translated, it gives CATLGGPGVYEQYF.